This record concerns one T cell receptor beta chain sequence. V dropped 4 bases and J dropped 6; count of bases not matched to a gene: 6. This CDR3 region has 15 residues. Per the germline V gene, CDR1 is SGHAT and CDR2 is FQNNGV. The data stem from a study of T cell changes during pregnancy in multiple sclerosis. Assay: immunoSEQ multiplex PCR; the TCRdb copy retains only in-frame clones and omits some. The sample contains roughly 40,000 clones, about 90% of which appear only once. The TCR was taken from a female donor with multiple sclerosis, enrolled in a pregnancy study. This sequence joins TRBV11-2 and TRBJ2-1; 10 nucleotides align to TRBD2. The sequenced sample was CD4+ T cells from peripheral blood mononuclear cells, obtained before pregnancy. CDR3 protein: CASSSQRGGLNEQFF. The CDR3 DNA reads as TGTGCCAGCAGCTCCCAGCGGGGGGGTCTCAATGAGCAGTTCTTC.